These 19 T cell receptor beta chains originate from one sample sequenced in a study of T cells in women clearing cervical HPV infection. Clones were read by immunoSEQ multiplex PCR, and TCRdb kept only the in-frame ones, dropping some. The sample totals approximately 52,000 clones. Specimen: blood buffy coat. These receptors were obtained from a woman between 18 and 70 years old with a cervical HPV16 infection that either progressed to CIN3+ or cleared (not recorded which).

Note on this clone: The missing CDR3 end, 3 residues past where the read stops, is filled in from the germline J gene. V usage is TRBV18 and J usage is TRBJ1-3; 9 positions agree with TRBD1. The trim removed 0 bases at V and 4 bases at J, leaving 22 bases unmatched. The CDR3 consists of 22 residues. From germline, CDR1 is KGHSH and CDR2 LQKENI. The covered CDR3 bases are TGTGCCAGCTCACCACCTCGTGGAGTATACAGGGGGCGCGGGTCTTTCGGAAACACC. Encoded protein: CASSPPRGVYRGRGSFGNT. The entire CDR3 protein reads CASSPPRGVYRGRGSFGNTIYF. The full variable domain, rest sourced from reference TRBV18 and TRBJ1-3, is NAGVMQNPRHLVRRRGQEARLRCSPMKGHSHVYWYRQLPEEGLKFMVYLQKENIIDESGMPKERFSAEFPKEGPSILRIQQVVRGDSAAYFCASSPPRGVYRGRGSFGNTIYFGEGSWLTVV.

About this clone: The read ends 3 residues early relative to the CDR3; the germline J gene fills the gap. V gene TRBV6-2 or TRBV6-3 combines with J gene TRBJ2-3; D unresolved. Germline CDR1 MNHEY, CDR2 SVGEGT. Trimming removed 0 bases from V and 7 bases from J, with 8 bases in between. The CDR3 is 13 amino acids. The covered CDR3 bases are TGTGCCAGCAGTTACTCGGAGCGAAATACG. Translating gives CASSYSERNT. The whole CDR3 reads CASSYSERNTQYF.

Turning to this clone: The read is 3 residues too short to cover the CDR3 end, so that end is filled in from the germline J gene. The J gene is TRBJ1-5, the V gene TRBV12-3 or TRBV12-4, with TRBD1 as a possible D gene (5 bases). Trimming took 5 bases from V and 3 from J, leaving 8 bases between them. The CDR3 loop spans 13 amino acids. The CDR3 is CASSKGINQPQHF. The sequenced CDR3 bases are TGTGCCAGCAGTAAGGGGATCAATCAGCCC.

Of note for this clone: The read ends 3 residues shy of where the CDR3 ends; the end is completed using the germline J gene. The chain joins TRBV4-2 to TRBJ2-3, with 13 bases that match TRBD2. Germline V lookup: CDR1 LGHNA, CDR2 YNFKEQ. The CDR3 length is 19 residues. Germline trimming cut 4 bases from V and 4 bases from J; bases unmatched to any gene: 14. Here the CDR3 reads CASSPIRPLAGGAPDTQYF. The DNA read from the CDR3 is TGTGCCAGCAGCCCGATACGGCCACTAGCGGGGGGGGCCCCAGATACG.

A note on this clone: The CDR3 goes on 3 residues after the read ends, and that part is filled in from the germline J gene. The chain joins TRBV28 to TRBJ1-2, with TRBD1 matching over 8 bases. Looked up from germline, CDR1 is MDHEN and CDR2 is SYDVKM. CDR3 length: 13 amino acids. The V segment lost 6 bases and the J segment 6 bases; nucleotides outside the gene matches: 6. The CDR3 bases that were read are TGTGCCAGCAGACCGGACAGGGAAGATGGC. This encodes CASRPDREDG. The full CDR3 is CASRPDREDGYTF.

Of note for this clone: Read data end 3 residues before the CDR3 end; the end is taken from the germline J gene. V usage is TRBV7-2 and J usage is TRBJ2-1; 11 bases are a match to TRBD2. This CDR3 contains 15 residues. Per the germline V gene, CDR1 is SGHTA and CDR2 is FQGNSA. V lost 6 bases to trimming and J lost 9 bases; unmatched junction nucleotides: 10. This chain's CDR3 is CASSRSGGVFGEQFF. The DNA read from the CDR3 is TGTGCCAGCAGTCGTAGCGGGGGGGTATTCGGTGAG.

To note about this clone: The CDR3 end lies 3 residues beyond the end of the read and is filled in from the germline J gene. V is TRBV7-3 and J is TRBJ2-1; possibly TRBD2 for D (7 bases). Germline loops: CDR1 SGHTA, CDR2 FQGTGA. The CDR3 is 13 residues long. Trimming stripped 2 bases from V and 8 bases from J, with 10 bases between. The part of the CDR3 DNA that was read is TGTGCCAGCAGCTTACTGCGGGGGCATGAG. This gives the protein CASSLLRGHE. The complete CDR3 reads CASSLLRGHEQFF.

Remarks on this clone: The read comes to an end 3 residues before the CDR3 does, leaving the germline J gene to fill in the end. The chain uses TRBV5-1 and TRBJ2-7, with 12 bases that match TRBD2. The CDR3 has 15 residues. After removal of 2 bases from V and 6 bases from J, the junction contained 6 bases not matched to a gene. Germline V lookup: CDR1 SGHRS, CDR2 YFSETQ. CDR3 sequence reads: CASSFRLAGEGEQYF. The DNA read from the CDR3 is TGCGCCAGCAGCTTCCGACTAGCGGGAGAAGGCGAG.

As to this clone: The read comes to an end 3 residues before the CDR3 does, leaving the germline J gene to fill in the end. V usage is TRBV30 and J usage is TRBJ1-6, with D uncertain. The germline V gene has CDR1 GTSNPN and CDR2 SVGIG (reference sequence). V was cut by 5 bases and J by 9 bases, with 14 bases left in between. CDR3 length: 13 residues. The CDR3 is CAWGDRASSPLHF. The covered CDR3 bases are TGTGCCTGGGGTGATAGGGCCAGTTCACCC.

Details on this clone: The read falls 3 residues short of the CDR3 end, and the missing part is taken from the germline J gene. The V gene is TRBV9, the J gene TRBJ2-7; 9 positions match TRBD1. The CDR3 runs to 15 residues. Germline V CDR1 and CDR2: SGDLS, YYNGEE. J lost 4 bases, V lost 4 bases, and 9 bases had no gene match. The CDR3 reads CASSNRPGQGYEQYF. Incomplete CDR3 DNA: TGTGCCAGCAGCAACAGACCGGGACAGGGATACGAG.

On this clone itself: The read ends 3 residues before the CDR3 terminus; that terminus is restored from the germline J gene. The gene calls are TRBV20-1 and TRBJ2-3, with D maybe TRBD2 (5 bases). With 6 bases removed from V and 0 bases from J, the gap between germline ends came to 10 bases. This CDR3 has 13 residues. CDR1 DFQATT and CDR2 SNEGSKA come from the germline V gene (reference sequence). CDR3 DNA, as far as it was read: TGCAGTGCCCGCGACTACAGCACAGATACG. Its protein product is CSARDYSTDT. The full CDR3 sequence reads CSARDYSTDTQYF.

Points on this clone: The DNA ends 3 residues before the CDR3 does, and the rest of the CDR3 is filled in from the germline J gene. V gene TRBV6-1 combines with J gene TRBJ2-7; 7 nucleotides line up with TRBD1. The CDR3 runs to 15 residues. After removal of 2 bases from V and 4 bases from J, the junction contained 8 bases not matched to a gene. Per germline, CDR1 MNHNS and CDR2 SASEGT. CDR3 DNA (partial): TGTGCCAGCAGTGAAAGGACAGGCCGGGGTTACGAG. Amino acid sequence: CASSERTGRGYE. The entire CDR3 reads CASSERTGRGYEQYF.

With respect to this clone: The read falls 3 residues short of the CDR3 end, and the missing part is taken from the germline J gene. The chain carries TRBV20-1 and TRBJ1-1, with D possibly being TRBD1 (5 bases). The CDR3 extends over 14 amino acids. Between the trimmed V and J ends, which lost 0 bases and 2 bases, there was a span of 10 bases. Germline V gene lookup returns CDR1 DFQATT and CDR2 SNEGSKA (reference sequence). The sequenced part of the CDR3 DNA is TGCAGTGCTAGAGATAGTAGGGGAAACACTGAA. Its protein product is CSARDSRGNTE. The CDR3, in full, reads CSARDSRGNTEAFF.

The CDR3 loop reads CASSERYSGITETQYF. Partial CDR3 DNA: TGTGCCAGCAGTGAGAGGTATAGCGGGATAACGGAGACC. The chain couples TRBV2 to TRBJ2-5; TRBD2 matches at 8 bases. The CDR3 goes on 3 residues after the read ends, and that part is filled in from the germline J gene. V dropped 3 bases and J dropped 5; count of bases not matched to a gene: 11. The CDR3 has 16 amino acids. CDR1 and CDR2 (germline): SNHLY, FYNNEI.

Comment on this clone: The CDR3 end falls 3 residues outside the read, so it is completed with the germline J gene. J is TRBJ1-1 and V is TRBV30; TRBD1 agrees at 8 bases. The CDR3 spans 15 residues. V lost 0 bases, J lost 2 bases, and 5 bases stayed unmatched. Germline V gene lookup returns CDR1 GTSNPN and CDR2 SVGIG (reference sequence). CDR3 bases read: TGTGCCTGGAGTGTCCAGGGGGCTAAAAACACTGAA. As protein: CAWSVQGAKNTE. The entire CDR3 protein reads CAWSVQGAKNTEAFF.

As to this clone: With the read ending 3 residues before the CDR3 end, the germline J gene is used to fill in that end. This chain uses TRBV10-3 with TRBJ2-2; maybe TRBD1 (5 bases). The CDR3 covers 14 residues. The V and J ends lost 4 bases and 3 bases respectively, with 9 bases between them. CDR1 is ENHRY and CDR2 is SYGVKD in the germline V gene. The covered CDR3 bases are TGTGCCATCAGTGTGGGGCCCGACACCGGGGAG. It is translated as CAISVGPDTGE. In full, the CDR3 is CAISVGPDTGELFF.

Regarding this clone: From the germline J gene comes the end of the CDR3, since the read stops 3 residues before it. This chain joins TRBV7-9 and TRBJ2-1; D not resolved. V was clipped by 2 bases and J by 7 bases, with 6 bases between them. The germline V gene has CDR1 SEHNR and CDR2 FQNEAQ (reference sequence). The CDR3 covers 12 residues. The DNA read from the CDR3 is TGTGCCAGCAGCTTATCAGTAAATGAG. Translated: CASSLSVNE. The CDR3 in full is CASSLSVNEQFF.

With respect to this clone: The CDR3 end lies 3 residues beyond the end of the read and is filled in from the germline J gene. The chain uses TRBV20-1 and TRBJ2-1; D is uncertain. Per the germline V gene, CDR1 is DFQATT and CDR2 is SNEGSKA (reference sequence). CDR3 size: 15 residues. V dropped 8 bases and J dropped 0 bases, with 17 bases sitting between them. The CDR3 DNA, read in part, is TGCAGTACCCTACCCATCAAAAGCTCCTACAATGAG. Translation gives CSTLPIKSSYNE. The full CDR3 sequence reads CSTLPIKSSYNEQFF.

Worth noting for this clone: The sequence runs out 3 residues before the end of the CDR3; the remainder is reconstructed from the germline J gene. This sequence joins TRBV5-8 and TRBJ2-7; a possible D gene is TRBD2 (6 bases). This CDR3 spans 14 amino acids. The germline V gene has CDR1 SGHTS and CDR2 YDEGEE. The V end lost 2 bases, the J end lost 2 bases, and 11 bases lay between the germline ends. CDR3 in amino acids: CASSFREETYEQYF. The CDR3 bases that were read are TGTGCCAGCAGCTTCAGGGAGGAAACCTACGAG.